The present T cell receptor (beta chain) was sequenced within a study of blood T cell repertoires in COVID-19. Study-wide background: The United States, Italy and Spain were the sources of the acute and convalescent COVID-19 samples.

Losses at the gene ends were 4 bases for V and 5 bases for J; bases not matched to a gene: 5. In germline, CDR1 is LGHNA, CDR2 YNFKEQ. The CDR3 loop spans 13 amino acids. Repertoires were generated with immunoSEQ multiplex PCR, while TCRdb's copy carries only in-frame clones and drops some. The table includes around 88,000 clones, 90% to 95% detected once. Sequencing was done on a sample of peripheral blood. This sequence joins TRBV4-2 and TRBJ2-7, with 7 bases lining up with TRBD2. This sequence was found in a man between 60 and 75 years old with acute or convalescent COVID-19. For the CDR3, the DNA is TGTGCCAGCAGCCCGGCTGGGAGGGACGAGCAGTACTTC. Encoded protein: CASSPAGRDEQYF.